The present T cell receptor (beta chain) was sequenced within a study of human T cells and chemical hapten exposure. General study findings and limits: Each of the donors had alopecia, so their immune responses may not resemble those of healthy people.

Germline V gene lookup returns CDR1 SGHAT and CDR2 FQNNGV. Germline trimming cut 5 bases from V and 4 bases from J; bases unmatched to any gene: 13. The CDR3 is 16 residues long. As regards this clonotype: What it binds is unknown.

TCRdb fed the RACE reads into MiXCR, producing one record per CDR3 protein. The table lists 150,000 to 200,000 distinct CDR3 sequences, approximately 31% of them singletons. Documented time point: pre-sensitization, week 0. Treatment: therapeutic diphenylcyclopropenone sensitization with weekly scalp DPC. This clonotype was obtained from a woman aged 25-40 years with alopecia areata. Some clones in this sample may be carry-over from other donors' samples. The chain employs TRBV11-2 and TRBJ2-7; 8 positions match TRBD1. This specimen consisted of whole blood, obtained in connection with sensitization to the hapten diphenylcyclopropenone (DPC). The CDR3 sequence is CASSPGWGQVSYEQYF. CDR3 sequence (DNA): TGTGCCAGCAGCCCGGGGTGGGGACAGGTTTCGTACGAGCAGTACTTC.